One sample yielded the 30 T cell receptor beta chains listed below, sequenced in a study of monozygotic twins with inflammatory bowel disease. TCRdb re-called the 5' RACE reads; every CDR3 protein appears as one record, without DNA. The ten most abundant clones cover around 2.6% of a sample with more than 300,000 distinct CDR3 sequences. The source material was blood. These receptors all come from a human donor with ulcerative colitis or Crohn's disease, or a healthy co-twin of an affected twin (not recorded which).

This chain joins TRBV18 and TRBJ2-3; without DNA, the TCRdb call of TRBD1 cannot be checked. The germline gives CDR1 KGHSH, CDR2 LQKENI. The CDR3 has 15 amino acids. The CDR3 here is CASSLRQGPTDTQYF.

The rearrangement joins TRBV15 to TRBJ2-7. The CDR3 consists of 15 residues. CDR1 is LNHNV and CDR2 is YYDKDF in the germline V gene (reference sequence). CDR3 sequence reads: CATSRDHGRTYEQYF.

The genes are TRBV19 and TRBJ1-5; TCRdb's assignment of TRBD1 cannot be checked, as there is no DNA. CDR3 size: 17 residues. The germline gives CDR1 LNHDA, CDR2 SQIVND (reference sequence). CDR3 region: CASSISFGRGFGQPQHF. The whole variable domain, filled in from reference TRBV19 and TRBJ1-5, reads DGGITQSPKYLFRKEGQNVTLSCEQNLNHDAMYWYRQDPGQGLRLIYYSQIVNDFQKGDIAEGYSVSREKKESFPLTVTSAQKNPTAFYLCASSISFGRGFGQPQHFGDGTRLSIL.

The chain combines TRBV7-3 with TRBJ2-6; TCRdb's D call, TRBD1, is unchecked because there is no DNA. This CDR3 comprises 19 residues. Germline-derived CDR1 and CDR2 are SGHTA and FQGTGA. CDR3 residues: CASSPDEPGQGVGANVLTF.

The V gene is TRBV20-1, the J gene TRBJ1-5; TCRdb lists TRBD1, though no DNA is available to test this call. The germline V gene has CDR1 DFQATT and CDR2 SNEGSKA (reference sequence). This CDR3 comprises 15 residues. This CDR3 reads CSANDRDRLNQPQHF.

The rearrangement uses TRBV13 and TRBJ2-3; the D call from TCRdb, TRBD1, cannot be confirmed without DNA. The CDR3 loop spans 15 amino acids. CDR1 is PRHDT and CDR2 is FYEKMQ in the germline V gene (reference sequence). The chain's CDR3 is CASTGTDKRTDTQYF.

The chain combines TRBV3-1 with TRBJ1-2; TCRdb indicates TRBD1, and absent DNA this call remains unverified. Germline CDR1 LGHDT, CDR2 YNNKEL (reference sequence). This CDR3 contains 16 residues. CDR3 sequence reads: CASSQGSARAFYGYTF.

CDR3 residues: CASRQQGGAEAFF. The rearrangement uses TRBV12-3 or TRBV12-4 and TRBJ1-1. CDR3 length equals 13 residues.

This rearrangement joins TRBV4-3 to TRBJ1-1; TCRdb's D gene call, TRBD1, goes unchecked for lack of DNA. The CDR3 sequence is 16 residues long. Germline CDR1 LGHNA, CDR2 YSLEER. The CDR3 loop is CASSQDGTGRYTEAFF.

The chain recombines TRBV27 with TRBJ2-3; TCRdb gives TRBD2 as the D gene, but with no DNA this cannot be confirmed. The CDR3 loop spans 15 amino acids. The germline gives CDR1 MNHEY, CDR2 SMNVEV (reference sequence). The CDR3 reads CASSLGLTSEDTQYF.

The V gene is TRBV29-1, the J gene TRBJ2-2; TCRdb returns TRBD1, unconfirmable since there is no DNA. CDR1 SQVTM and CDR2 ANQGSEA come from the germline V gene. The CDR3 length is 16 residues. CDR3 protein: CSVEPQGTFLPGELFF.

This rearrangement joins TRBV29-1 to TRBJ1-2. The CDR3 runs to 12 residues. Per germline, CDR1 SQVTM and CDR2 ANQGSEA. The chain's CDR3 is CSGSAGREGYTF.

This chain uses TRBV5-1 with TRBJ2-2. This CDR3 region has 15 residues. Germline values: CDR1 SGHRS, CDR2 YFSETQ. The CDR3 region is CASSLAGSRSGELFF.

V is TRBV13 and J is TRBJ2-7; TCRdb proposes TRBD1, but this gene call is untestable without DNA. Germline-derived CDR1 and CDR2 are PRHDT and FYEKMQ (reference sequence). There are 15 residues in the CDR3. The CDR3 reads CASSSNTGAHYEQYF.

The gene calls are TRBV5-1 and TRBJ1-1. Germline V gives CDR1 SGHRS, CDR2 YFSETQ. The CDR3 runs 16 residues. The CDR3 spells CASSLMADRMNTEAFF. The variable domain in full, with the rest retrieved from reference TRBV5-1 and TRBJ1-1, is KAGVTQTPRYLIKTRGQQVTLSCSPISGHRSVSWYQQTPGQGLQFLFEYFSETQRNKGNFPGRFSGRQFSNSRSEMNVSTLELGDSALYLCASSLMADRMNTEAFFGQGTRLTVV.

The V call is TRBV2, the J call TRBJ1-2. In germline, CDR1 is SNHLY, CDR2 FYNNEI. The CDR3 is 13 amino acids. The CDR3 region is CASVAGGVYGYTF.

The CDR3 region is CSVEGWTLGGENIQYF. This rearrangement joins TRBV29-1 to TRBJ2-4; without DNA, the TCRdb call of TRBD2 cannot be checked. CDR1 is SQVTM, CDR2 ANQGSEA, per germline. The CDR3 totals 16 residues.

V usage is TRBV30 and J usage is TRBJ1-1; TCRdb selects TRBD1, and the lack of DNA leaves this call unchecked. The CDR3 sequence is 15 residues long. Germline V lookup: CDR1 GTSNPN, CDR2 SVGIG (reference sequence). Here the CDR3 reads CAWSSAGQLNTEAFF.

The rearrangement joins TRBV6-2 or TRBV6-3 to TRBJ1-5. Germline V gives CDR1 MNHEY, CDR2 SVGEGT. This CDR3 is built from 15 residues. The CDR3 protein is CASSYRGQGGQPQHF.

The chain has TRBV4-2 and TRBJ1-4; TCRdb outputs TRBD1, but without DNA this stays unchecked. CDR3 length equals 14 residues. CDR1 is LGHNA and CDR2 is YNFKEQ in the germline V gene. This CDR3 is CASSQGGQFEKLFF.

V usage is TRBV5-1 and J usage is TRBJ2-3. The germline V gene has CDR1 SGHRS and CDR2 YFSETQ. The CDR3 consists of 14 residues. The CDR3 sequence: CASSSVGVQDTQYF.

This chain joins TRBV5-1 and TRBJ2-1; TCRdb selects TRBD1, and the lack of DNA leaves this call unchecked. CDR3 length: 14 residues. CDR1 and CDR2 from the germline V gene are SGHRS and YFSETQ. The chain's CDR3 is CASSSDPQGDEQFF.

This sequence joins TRBV12-3 or TRBV12-4 and TRBJ1-1. The CDR3 has 13 residues. CDR3 residues: CASSLSEFTEAFF.

V and J are TRBV14 and TRBJ2-3; no DNA is available, so the TRBD1 call from TCRdb remains unchecked. Looked up from germline, CDR1 is SGHDN and CDR2 is FVKESK. The CDR3 is 16 amino acids. CDR3 amino acids: CASRTGTGFSGDTQYF.

The chain recombines TRBV5-1 with TRBJ2-1; no DNA is available, so the TRBD1 call from TCRdb remains unchecked. CDR3 length: 14 amino acids. The germline CDR1 and CDR2 sequences are SGHRS and YFSETQ. CDR3 protein: CASSLVRGADEQFF.

CDR3 sequence: CASSSGTGATPLHF. This rearrangement joins TRBV4-2 to TRBJ1-6; as DNA is missing, the TRBD1 call by TCRdb cannot be tested. The V gene's germline CDR1 is LGHNA and CDR2 YNFKEQ. This CDR3 is 14 amino acids long.

This CDR3 reads CASSLGQRYGYTF. The chain combines TRBV11-2 with TRBJ1-2; TCRdb outputs TRBD1, but without DNA this stays unchecked. Germline-derived CDR1 and CDR2 are SGHAT and FQNNGV. The CDR3 loop spans 13 amino acids.

The V gene is TRBV7-8, the J gene TRBJ2-4; absent DNA, TCRdb's TRBD2 call cannot be checked. This CDR3 comprises 20 residues. CDR1 and CDR2 from the germline V gene are SGHVS and FQNEAQ. The CDR3 sequence is CASSLPPGLAGGIAKNIQYF.

CDR3 in amino acids: CSGPLGAGTYNEQFF. The gene calls are TRBV20-1 and TRBJ2-1; absent DNA, TCRdb's TRBD1 call cannot be checked. The CDR3 is made up of 15 amino acids. Germline V gene lookup returns CDR1 DFQATT and CDR2 SNEGSKA (reference sequence).

CDR3 in amino acids: CASSLEGQDFSGNTIYF. V is TRBV7-6 and J is TRBJ1-3; the TRBD1 assignment by TCRdb is unverifiable without DNA. The CDR3 length is 17 residues. The germline V gene encodes CDR1 SGHVS and CDR2 FNYEAQ.